The 24 T cell receptor beta chains presented below share a single source sample, sequenced in a study of cytomegalovirus exposure and HLA in healthy donors. 60 Vbeta and 13 Jbeta primers were used in PCR. The assay was immunoSEQ multiplex PCR, and TCRdb's table has in-frame clones only and misses some. The sample lists approximately 82,000 clones, about four fifths seen once, with less than 2% in the top ten. What was sequenced was PBMCs. All receptors come from a man in his forties or fifties in good health and CMV-seronegative.

The chain has TRBV4-1 and TRBJ1-4; no reliable D call. CDR3 length equals 17 residues. Germline V gene sequence: CDR1 MGHRA, CDR2 YSYEKL. Trimming stripped 3 bases from V and 0 bases from J, with 14 bases between. The CDR3 loop is CASSHRMSGTTNEKLFF. The CDR3 region has the DNA TGCGCCAGCAGCCACAGAATGTCGGGAACAACTAATGAAAAACTGTTTTTT.

This chain uses TRBV7-2 with TRBJ2-7, with D possibly matching TRBD1 (6 bases). Trimming removed 7 bases from V and 6 bases from J, with 19 bases in between. The CDR3 has 14 residues. From germline, CDR1 is SGHTA and CDR2 FQGNSA. The CDR3 sequence: CASTLGAGESEQYF. CDR3 nucleotides: TGTGCCAGCACCCTGGGGGCAGGGGAGAGCGAGCAGTACTTC.

V and J are TRBV19 and TRBJ1-2, with 9 bases lining up with TRBD1. The CDR3 runs to 15 residues. Germline loops: CDR1 LNHDA, CDR2 SQIVND (reference sequence). The V and J ends lost 3 bases and 9 bases, in that order; junction bases with no gene match: 11. In DNA, the CDR3 is TGTGCCAGTAGTATCGCCTCCGGGACAGGGTTGCGCTACACCTTC. Its translation: CASSIASGTGLRYTF.

The DNA for the CDR3 is TGTGCCAGCTCACCTGGGTTGGCGGGCTTCGCTGAAGCTTTCTTT. It translates to CASSPGLAGFAEAFF. This sequence joins TRBV18 and TRBJ1-1; no clear D gene. CDR1 and CDR2 (germline): KGHSH, LQKENI. CDR3 length: 15 residues. Trimming left V 3 bases short and J 6 bases short, with 17 bases between.

The rearrangement links TRBV7-8 to TRBJ2-5, with D maybe TRBD1 (6 bases). The end of the DNA is better explained by TRBJ2-7, so the J call may be wrong. Per germline, CDR1 SGHVS and CDR2 FQNEAQ. CDR3 length: 15 residues. In DNA, the CDR3 is TGTGCCAGCAGCTTAGTCCAGGGGAGCACCTACGAGCAGTACTTC. Translation: CASSLVQGSTYEQYF.

The chain is built from TRBV27 and TRBJ2-7; 7 positions agree with TRBD1. Trimming took 6 bases from V and 3 from J; bases not matched to a gene: 11. The germline V gene has CDR1 MNHEY and CDR2 SMNVEV (reference sequence). The CDR3 extends over 15 amino acids. CDR3 region: CASSPGTERFYEQYF. CDR3 DNA: TGTGCCAGCAGCCCCGGGACAGAGAGGTTCTACGAGCAGTACTTC.

The J gene is TRBJ1-2, the V gene TRBV10-3; D remains ambiguous. V was shortened by 3 bases and J by 1 base, with 9 bases between the two germline ends. CDR3 length: 14 residues. CDR1 is ENHRY, CDR2 SYGVKD, per germline. CDR3 nucleotides: TGTGCCATCAGTGACGGGTCGGGTAACTATGGCTACACCTTC. Amino acids: CAISDGSGNYGYTF.

V gene TRBV27 combines with J gene TRBJ2-2, with 8 bases fitting TRBD2. The junction had 11 bases not matched to a gene; V was cut back by 7 bases and J by 4 bases. Germline V lookup: CDR1 MNHEY, CDR2 SMNVEV (reference sequence). The CDR3 sequence is 16 residues long. The CDR3 protein is CASTPLASGPTGELFF. CDR3 sequence (DNA): TGTGCCAGCACCCCTCTAGCTAGCGGGCCCACCGGGGAGCTGTTTTTT.

This chain connects TRBV4-2 to TRBJ2-2, with TRBD2 matching over 9 bases. The CDR3 spans 18 residues. The V and J ends lost 0 bases and 4 bases, in that order; junction bases with no gene match: 9. Germline V gives CDR1 LGHNA, CDR2 YNFKEQ. For the CDR3, the DNA is TGTGCCAGCAGCCAAGAATTCCTGGCGGGAGGGACCACCGGGGAGCTGTTTTTT. It specifies CASSQEFLAGGTTGELFF.

This clone has a single count. The chain links TRBV5-1 to TRBJ1-4; D is unclear. Germline V lookup: CDR1 SGHRS, CDR2 YFSETQ. Trimming left V 4 bases short and J 3 bases short, with 7 bases between. The CDR3 runs 13 residues. The CDR3 region is CASSREPNEKLFF. In nucleotides, the CDR3 is TGCGCCAGCAGCCGGGAGCCTAATGAAAAACTGTTTTTT.

This clone showed up just a few times. The CDR3 nucleotides are TGTGCCAGCAGCTTAGGACTGCCCCCCGCCGGGGAGCTGTTTTTT. Amino acid sequence: CASSLGLPPAGELFF. The V call is TRBV11-1, the J call TRBJ2-2; D gene uncertain. CDR3 size: 15 residues. CDR1 and CDR2 from the germline V gene are SGHAT and FQDESV (reference sequence). The V end was cut by 1 base, the J end by 6 bases, with 12 bases between.

This clone came up once. The chain joins TRBV12-5 to TRBJ1-5, with a possible D match to TRBD1 (6 bases). The germline gives CDR1 LGHNT, CDR2 FRNRAP. This CDR3 has 13 amino acids. Trimming pared 5 bases from V and 10 bases from J, leaving 15 bases between. CDR3 nucleotide sequence: TGTGCTAGTGGTATTCCAGGGGCAGGACCCCAGCATTTT. This encodes CASGIPGAGPQHF. The variable domain in full, with the rest retrieved from reference TRBV12-5 and TRBJ1-5, is DARVTQTPRHKVTEMGQEVTMRCQPILGHNTVFWYRQTMMQGLELLAYFRNRAPLDDSGMPKDRFSAEMPDATLATLKIQPSEPRDSAVYFCASGIPGAGPQHFGDGTRLSIL.

About this clone itself: At one end, the junction sequence differs from germline, possibly due to a read error. Other DNA sequences in this sample translate to the same CDR3. This chain uses TRBV27 with TRBJ2-1; no clear D. Germline V lookup: CDR1 MNHEY, CDR2 SMNVEV (reference sequence). The CDR3 totals 10 residues. For the CDR3, the DNA is TGCGCCAGCCGCGGCCCCCCGGAGTTCTTC. This gives the protein CASRGPPEFF.

This clone came up a few times. This chain links TRBV6-6 with TRBJ1-5, with a possible D match to TRBD1 (6 bases). Trimming removed 2 bases from V and 7 bases from J, with 12 bases in between. This CDR3 comprises 14 residues. The germline gives CDR1 MNHNY, CDR2 SVGAGI (reference sequence). CDR3: CASSYPAGDQPQHF. CDR3 nucleotides: TGTGCCAGCAGTTACCCGGCAGGGGACCAGCCCCAGCATTTT.

V usage is TRBV7-9 and J usage is TRBJ1-1, with 8 bases matching TRBD1. The V gene's germline CDR1 is SEHNR and CDR2 FQNEAQ (reference sequence). The J segment lost 5 bases and the V segment lost 5 bases, leaving 10 bases of the junction unmatched. The CDR3 is made up of 15 amino acids. This chain's CDR3 is CASSPRTGSGTEAFF. The CDR3 coding sequence is TGTGCCAGCAGCCCACGGACAGGGAGTGGGACTGAAGCTTTCTTT.

This chain links TRBV27 with TRBJ1-2, with D unclear. This CDR3 has 14 amino acids. Germline V gene data show CDR1 as MNHEY and CDR2 as SMNVEV (reference sequence). V was trimmed by 3 bases and J by 6 bases, leaving 14 bases between them. The CDR3 region has the DNA TGTGCCAGCAGTTTCCGCCAGGAGGCCGATGGCTACACCTTC. Its translation is CASSFRQEADGYTF.

This clone showed up just a few times. The rearrangement links TRBV11-2 to TRBJ1-1, with 10 bases fitting TRBD1. The CDR3 totals 15 residues. CDR1 and CDR2 (germline): SGHAT, FQNNGV. V lost 5 bases to trimming and J lost 10 bases; unmatched junction nucleotides: 13. Written as DNA, the CDR3 is TGTGCCAGCAGCACCCGGGACAGGGGTTTTTATTTAGCTTTCTTT. Protein product: CASSTRDRGFYLAFF.

This chain uses TRBV19 with TRBJ1-5, with 7 bases fitting TRBD1. V was pared by 7 bases and J by 5 bases, with 5 bases of the junction left unmatched. The CDR3 is 13 residues long. Germline assignment: CDR1 LNHDA and CDR2 SQIVND (reference sequence). CDR3 bases: TGTGCCAGTAATGACAGGGACCATCAGCCCCAGCATTTT. It codes for CASNDRDHQPQHF.

Remarks on this clone: This likely comes from a read error, as the CDR3 has no conserved phenylalanine or tryptophan at its end. This chain links TRBV6-5 with TRBJ1-1; the D is unclear. Trimming took 8 bases from V and 3 from J, leaving 13 bases between them. The CDR3 runs to 13 residues. Germline V gene sequence: CDR1 MNHEY, CDR2 SVGAGI. Here the CDR3 reads CASLGVPHTEAFL. CDR3 nucleotides: TGTGCCAGCCTTGGAGTCCCCCACACTGAAGCTTTCCTT.

This chain joins TRBV5-1 and TRBJ2-2; TRBD2 aligns across 7 bases. After removal of 5 bases from V and 6 bases from J, the junction contained 4 bases not matched to a gene. Germline V gives CDR1 SGHRS, CDR2 YFSETQ. The CDR3 extends over 13 amino acids. The CDR3 region is CASRPTSAGELFF. CDR3 DNA: TGCGCCAGCAGGCCAACTAGCGCCGGGGAGCTGTTTTTT.

The chain carries TRBV18 and TRBJ1-5; a possible D gene is TRBD1 (5 bases). Germline lookup yields CDR1 KGHSH and CDR2 LQKENI. The V gene lost 4 bases and the J gene lost 0 bases, with 13 bases spanning the gap. This CDR3 region has 16 residues. CDR3 bases: TGTGCCAGCTCACTGCAGGGATCTTATAGCAATCAGCCCCAGCATTTT. Its translation is CASSLQGSYSNQPQHF.

V and J are TRBV6-5 and TRBJ1-2; perhaps TRBD1 as D (5 bases). Germline V gives CDR1 MNHEY, CDR2 SVGAGI. Trimming left V 7 bases short and J 7 bases short, with 19 bases between. CDR3 size: 14 residues. In nucleotides, the CDR3 is TGTGCCAGCACCAGCTCAGGGATTCGCGGTGGCTACACCTTC. It codes for CASTSSGIRGGYTF.

The rearrangement links TRBV19 to TRBJ2-3; 8 positions match TRBD2. Germline assignment: CDR1 LNHDA and CDR2 SQIVND (reference sequence). J was trimmed by 2 bases and V by 5 bases; bases with no gene match: 6. This CDR3 has 15 residues. CDR3 sequence: CASSALAGPTDTQYF. CDR3 sequence (DNA): TGTGCCAGTAGTGCTTTAGCGGGACCCACAGATACGCAGTATTTT.

The chain recombines TRBV28 with TRBJ2-2; 10 positions agree with TRBD2. The CDR3 runs to 18 residues. V lost 4 bases, J lost 1 base, and 9 bases stayed unmatched. The germline CDR1 and CDR2 sequences are MDHEN and SYDVKM. As DNA, the CDR3 is TGTGCCAGCAGTTCGGCTAGCGGGAGTAACATGAACACCGGGGAGCTGTTTTTT. It yields the protein CASSSASGSNMNTGELFF.